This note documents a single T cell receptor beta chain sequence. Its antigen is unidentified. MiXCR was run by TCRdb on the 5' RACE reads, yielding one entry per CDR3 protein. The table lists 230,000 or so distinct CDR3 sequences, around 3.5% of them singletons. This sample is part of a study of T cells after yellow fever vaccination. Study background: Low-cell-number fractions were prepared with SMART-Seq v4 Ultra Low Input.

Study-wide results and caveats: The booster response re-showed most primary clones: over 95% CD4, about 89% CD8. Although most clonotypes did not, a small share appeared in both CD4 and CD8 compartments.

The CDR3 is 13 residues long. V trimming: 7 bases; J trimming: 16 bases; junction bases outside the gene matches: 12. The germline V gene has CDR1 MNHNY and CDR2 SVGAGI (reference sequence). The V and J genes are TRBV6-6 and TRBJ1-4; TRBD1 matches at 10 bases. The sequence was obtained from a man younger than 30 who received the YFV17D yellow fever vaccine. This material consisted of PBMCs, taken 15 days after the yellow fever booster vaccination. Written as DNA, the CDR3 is TGTGCCAGCACTGACAGGGGGCCGTCTTATTGGTTTTTT. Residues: CASTDRGPSYWFF.